Given below is one T cell receptor beta chain in context. The antigen is undetermined. These data originate in a study of cytomegalovirus exposure and HLA in healthy donors. Study-level findings and limits: Across donors, most TCRs were seen rarely, yet some public ones were widespread. A later analysis reportedly found fewer N-insertions in an Asian-associated ancestry cluster than the roughly 730-donor mean.

Germline V gives CDR1 MNHNS, CDR2 SASEGT. V lost 4 bases to trimming and J lost 6 bases, with 9 bases between them. The CDR3 is 12 amino acids. The study ran its PCR with 60 Vbeta and 13 Jbeta primers. Here immunoSEQ multiplex PCR was the method, and the copy in TCRdb shows in-frame clones only, minus some. The profile shows 95,000 to 100,000 clones, 75% to 80% of them singletons. The chain is built from TRBV6-1 and TRBJ1-2, with D tentatively TRBD1 (5 bases). The sequence came from a female donor in good health and CMV-seronegative. The sample consisted of PBMCs. For the CDR3, the DNA is TGTGCCAGCAGTGCGACAGTGGATGGCTACACCTTC. This sequence encodes CASSATVDGYTF.